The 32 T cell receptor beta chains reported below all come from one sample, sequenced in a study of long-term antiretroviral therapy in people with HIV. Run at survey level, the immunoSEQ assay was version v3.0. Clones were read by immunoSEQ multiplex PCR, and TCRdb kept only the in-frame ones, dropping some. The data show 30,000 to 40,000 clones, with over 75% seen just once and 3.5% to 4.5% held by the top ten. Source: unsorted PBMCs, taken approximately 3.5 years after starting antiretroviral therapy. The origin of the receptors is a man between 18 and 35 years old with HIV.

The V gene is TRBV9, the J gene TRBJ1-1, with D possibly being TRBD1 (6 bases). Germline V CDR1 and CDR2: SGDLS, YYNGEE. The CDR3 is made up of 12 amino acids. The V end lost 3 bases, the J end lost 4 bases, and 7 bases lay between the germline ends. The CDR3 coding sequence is TGTGCCAGCAGCGGAGGGGGCACTGAAGCTTTCTTT. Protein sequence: CASSGGGTEAFF.

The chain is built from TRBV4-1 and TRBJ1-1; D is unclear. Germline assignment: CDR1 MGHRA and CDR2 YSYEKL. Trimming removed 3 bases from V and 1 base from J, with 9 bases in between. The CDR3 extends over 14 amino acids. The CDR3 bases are TGCGCCAGCAGCCAGGCCCCTACGAACACTGAAGCTTTCTTT. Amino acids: CASSQAPTNTEAFF.

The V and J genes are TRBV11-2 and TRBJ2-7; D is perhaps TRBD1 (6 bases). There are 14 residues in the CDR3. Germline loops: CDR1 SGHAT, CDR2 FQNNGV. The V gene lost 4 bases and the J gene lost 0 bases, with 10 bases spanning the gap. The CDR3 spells CASSSQGPSYEQYF. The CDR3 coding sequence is TGTGCCAGCAGCTCACAGGGTCCCTCCTACGAGCAGTACTTC.

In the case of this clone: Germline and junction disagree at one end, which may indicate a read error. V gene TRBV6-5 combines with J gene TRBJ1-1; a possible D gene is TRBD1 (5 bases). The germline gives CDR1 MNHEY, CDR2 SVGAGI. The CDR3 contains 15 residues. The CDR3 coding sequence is TGTGCCAGCGGTTACTCGTCTGGGGGGAACACTGAAGCTTTCTTT. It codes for CASGYSSGGNTEAFF.

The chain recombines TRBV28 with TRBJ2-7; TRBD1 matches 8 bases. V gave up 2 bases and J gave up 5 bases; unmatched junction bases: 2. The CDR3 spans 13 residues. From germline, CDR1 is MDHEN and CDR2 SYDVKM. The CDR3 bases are TGTGCCAGCAGTTTACCAGGGGGCAACGAGCAGTACTTC. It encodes CASSLPGGNEQYF.

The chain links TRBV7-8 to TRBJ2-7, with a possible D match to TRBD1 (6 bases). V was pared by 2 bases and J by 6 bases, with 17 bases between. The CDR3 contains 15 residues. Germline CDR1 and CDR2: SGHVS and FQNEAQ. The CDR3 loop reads CASSLKGDRLGEQYF. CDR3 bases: TGTGCCAGCAGCTTAAAGGGAGACAGGCTCGGCGAGCAGTACTTC.

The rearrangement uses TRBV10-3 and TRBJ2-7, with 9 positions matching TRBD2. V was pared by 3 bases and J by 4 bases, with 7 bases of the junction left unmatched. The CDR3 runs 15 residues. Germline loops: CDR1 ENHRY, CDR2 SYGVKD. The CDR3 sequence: CAISDSGGRAYEQYF. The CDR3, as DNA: TGTGCCATCAGTGACTCCGGCGGGAGGGCGTACGAGCAGTACTTC.

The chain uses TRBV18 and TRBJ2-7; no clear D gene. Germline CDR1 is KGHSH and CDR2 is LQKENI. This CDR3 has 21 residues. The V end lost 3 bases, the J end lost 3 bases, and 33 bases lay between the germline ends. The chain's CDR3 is CASSPPVSLRLGIHTDYEQYF. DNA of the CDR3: TGTGCCAGCTCACCGCCAGTTTCTTTACGCCTTGGCATACACACTGACTACGAGCAGTACTTC.

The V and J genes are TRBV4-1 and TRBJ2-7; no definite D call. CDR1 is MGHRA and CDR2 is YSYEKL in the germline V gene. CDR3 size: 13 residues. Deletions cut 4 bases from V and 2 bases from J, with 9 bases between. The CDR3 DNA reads TGCGCCAGCAGCCTCCATGTCACCTACGAGCAGTACTTC. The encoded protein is CASSLHVTYEQYF.

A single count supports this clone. The CDR3 DNA sequence: TGTGCCAGCAGCTTAACCCCCGACAGGGGGCAGCCCCAGCATTTT. Amino acid sequence: CASSLTPDRGQPQHF. The chain couples TRBV7-2 to TRBJ1-5; 9 bases are shared with TRBD1. Germline V gene sequence: CDR1 SGHTA, CDR2 FQGNSA. CDR3 length: 15 residues. Losses at the gene ends were 2 bases for V and 7 bases for J; bases not matched to a gene: 6. The whole variable domain, remainder taken from reference TRBV7-2 and TRBJ1-5, is GAGVSQSPSNKVTEKGKDVELRCDPISGHTALYWYRQSLGQGLEFLIYFQGNSAPDKSGLPSDRFSAERTGGSVSTLTIQRTQQEDSAVYLCASSLTPDRGQPQHFGDGTRLSIL.

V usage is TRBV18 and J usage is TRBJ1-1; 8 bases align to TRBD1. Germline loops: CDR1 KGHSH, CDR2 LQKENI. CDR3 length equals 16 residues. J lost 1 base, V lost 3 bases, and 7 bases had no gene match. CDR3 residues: CASSPSPTGGNTEAFF. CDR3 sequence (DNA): TGTGCCAGCTCACCGTCTCCAACAGGGGGGAACACTGAAGCTTTCTTT.

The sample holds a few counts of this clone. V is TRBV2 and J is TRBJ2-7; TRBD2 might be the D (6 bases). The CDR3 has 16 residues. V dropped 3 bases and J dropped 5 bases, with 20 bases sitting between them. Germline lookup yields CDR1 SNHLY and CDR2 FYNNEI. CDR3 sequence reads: CASSDFRDSRTNEQYF. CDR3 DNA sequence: TGTGCCAGCAGTGACTTCCGGGACTCCAGAACGAACGAGCAGTACTTC.

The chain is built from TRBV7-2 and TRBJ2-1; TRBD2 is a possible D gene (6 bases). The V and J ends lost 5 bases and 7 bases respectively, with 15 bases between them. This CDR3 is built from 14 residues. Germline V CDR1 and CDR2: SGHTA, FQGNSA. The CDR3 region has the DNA TGTGCCAGCAGCAGCCGGAGGGGTCTTAATGAGCAGTTCTTC. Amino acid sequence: CASSSRRGLNEQFF.

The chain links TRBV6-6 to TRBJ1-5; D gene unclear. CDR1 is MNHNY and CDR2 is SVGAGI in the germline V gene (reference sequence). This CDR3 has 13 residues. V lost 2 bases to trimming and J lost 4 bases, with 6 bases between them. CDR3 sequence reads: CASSYEFNQPQHF. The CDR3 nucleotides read TGTGCCAGCAGTTACGAGTTTAATCAGCCCCAGCATTTT.

The CDR3 nucleotides read TGTGCCAGCAGTGGCGGGGCCGACGGGACCCAGTACTTC. It encodes CASSGGADGTQYF. This rearrangement joins TRBV9 to TRBJ2-5; possible D gene TRBD2, 6 bases. The CDR3 is made up of 13 amino acids. The V end was cut by 5 bases, the J end by 7 bases, with 15 bases between. The V gene's germline CDR1 is SGDLS and CDR2 YYNGEE.

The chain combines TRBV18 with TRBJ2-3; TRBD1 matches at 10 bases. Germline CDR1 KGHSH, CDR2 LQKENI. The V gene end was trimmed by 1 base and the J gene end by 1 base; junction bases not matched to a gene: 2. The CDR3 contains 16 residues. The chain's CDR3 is CASSPRQGARTDTQYF. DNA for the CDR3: TGTGCCAGCTCACCACGACAGGGGGCCCGCACAGATACGCAGTATTTT.

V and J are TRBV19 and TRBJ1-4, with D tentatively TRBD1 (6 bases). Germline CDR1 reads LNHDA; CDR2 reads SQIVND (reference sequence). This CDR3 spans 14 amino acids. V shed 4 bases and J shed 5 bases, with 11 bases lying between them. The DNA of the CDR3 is TGTGCCAGTAGTAGGACAGTTGAGAATGAAAAACTGTTTTTT. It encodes CASSRTVENEKLFF.

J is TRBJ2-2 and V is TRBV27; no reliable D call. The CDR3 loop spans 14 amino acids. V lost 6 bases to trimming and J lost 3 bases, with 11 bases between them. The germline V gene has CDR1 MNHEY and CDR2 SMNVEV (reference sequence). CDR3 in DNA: TGTGCCAGCAGGGGCCTGATGGACACCGGGGAGCTGTTTTTT. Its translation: CASRGLMDTGELFF.

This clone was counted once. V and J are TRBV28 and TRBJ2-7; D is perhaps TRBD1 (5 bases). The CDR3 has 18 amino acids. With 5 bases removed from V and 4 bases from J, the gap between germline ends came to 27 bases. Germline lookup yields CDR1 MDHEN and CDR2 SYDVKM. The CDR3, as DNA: TGTGCCAGCAGTCAGGGAATAGGGGATTGGACGGTCCTGTACGAGCAGTACTTC. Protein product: CASSQGIGDWTVLYEQYF.

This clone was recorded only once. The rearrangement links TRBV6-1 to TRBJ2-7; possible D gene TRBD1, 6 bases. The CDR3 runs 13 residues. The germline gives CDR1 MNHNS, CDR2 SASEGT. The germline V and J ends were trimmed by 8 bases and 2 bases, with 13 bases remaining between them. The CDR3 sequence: CASAYRVAYEQYF. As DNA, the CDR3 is TGTGCCAGCGCCTACAGGGTTGCCTACGAGCAGTACTTC.

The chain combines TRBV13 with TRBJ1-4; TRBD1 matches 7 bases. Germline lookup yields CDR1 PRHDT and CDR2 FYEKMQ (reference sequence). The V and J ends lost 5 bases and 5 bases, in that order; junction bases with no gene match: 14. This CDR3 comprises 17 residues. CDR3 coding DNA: TGTGCCAGCAGCCTCCGGGACAGAGGGCCCTTCAATGAAAAACTGTTTTTT. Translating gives CASSLRDRGPFNEKLFF.

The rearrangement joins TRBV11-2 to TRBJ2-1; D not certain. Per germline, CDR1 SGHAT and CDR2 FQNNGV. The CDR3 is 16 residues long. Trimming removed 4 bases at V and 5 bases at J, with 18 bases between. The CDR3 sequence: CASSYNTWTDNNEQFF. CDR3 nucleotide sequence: TGTGCCAGCAGCTACAACACTTGGACGGATAACAATGAGCAGTTCTTC.

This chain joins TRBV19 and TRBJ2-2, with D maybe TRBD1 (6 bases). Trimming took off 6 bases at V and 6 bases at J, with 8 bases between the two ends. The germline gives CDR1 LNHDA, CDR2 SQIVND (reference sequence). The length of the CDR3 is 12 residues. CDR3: CASRQGSGELFF. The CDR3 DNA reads TGTGCCAGTAGACAGGGTTCCGGGGAGCTGTTTTTT.

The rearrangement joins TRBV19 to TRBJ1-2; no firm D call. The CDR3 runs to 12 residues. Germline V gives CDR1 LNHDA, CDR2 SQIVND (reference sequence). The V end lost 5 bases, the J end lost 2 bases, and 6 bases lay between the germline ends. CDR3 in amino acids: CASSPTNYGYTF. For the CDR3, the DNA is TGTGCCAGTAGTCCCACAAACTATGGCTACACCTTC. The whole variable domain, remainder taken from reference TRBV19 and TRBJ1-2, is DGGITQSPKYLFRKEGQNVTLSCEQNLNHDAMYWYRQDPGQGLRLIYYSQIVNDFQKGDIAEGYSVSREKKESFPLTVTSAQKNPTAFYLCASSPTNYGYTFGSGTRLTVV.

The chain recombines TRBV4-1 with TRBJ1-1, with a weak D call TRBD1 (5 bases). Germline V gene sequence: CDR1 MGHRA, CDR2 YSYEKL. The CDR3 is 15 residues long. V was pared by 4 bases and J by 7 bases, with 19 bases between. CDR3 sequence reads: CASSPFGGAWGEAFF. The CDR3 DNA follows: TGCGCCAGCAGCCCCTTTGGCGGGGCCTGGGGTGAAGCTTTCTTT.

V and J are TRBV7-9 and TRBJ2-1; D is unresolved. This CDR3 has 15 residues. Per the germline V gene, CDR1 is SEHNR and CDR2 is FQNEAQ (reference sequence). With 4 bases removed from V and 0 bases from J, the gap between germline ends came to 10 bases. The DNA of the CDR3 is TGTGCCAGCAGCTCAACTCGTGGCTCCTACAATGAGCAGTTCTTC. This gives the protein CASSSTRGSYNEQFF. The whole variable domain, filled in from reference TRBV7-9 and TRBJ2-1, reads DTGVSQNPRHKITKRGQNVTFRCDPISEHNRLYWYRQTLGQGPEFLTYFQNEAQLEKSRLLSDRFSAERPKGSFSTLEIQRTEQGDSAMYLCASSSTRGSYNEQFFGPGTRLTVL.

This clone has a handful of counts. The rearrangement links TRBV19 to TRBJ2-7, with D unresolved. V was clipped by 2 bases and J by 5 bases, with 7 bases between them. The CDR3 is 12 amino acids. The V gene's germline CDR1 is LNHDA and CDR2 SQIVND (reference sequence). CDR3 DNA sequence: TGTGCCAGTAGTATATCCCCCCACGAGCAGTACTTC. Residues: CASSISPHEQYF.

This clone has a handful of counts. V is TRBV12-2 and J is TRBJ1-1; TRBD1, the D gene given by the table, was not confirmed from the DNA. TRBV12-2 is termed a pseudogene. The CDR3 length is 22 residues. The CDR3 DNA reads TGTGCAAGTCGCTTAATCGGCGGCGAGGACAGGGTGGCTGTGAGATCTGTCACTGAAGCTTTCTTT. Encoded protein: CASRLIGGEDRVAVRSVTEAFF.

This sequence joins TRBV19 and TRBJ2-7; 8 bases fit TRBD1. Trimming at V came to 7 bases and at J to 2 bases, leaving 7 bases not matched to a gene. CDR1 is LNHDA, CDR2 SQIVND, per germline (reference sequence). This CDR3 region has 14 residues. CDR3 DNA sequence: TGTGCCAGTAAAGTAGGACAGGGACCCTACGAGCAGTACTTC. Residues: CASKVGQGPYEQYF.

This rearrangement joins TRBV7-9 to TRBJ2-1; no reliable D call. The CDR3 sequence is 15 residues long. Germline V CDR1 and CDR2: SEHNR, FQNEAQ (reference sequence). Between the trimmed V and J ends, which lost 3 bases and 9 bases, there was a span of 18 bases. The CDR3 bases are TGTGCCAGCAGCTTCCTCGGAGTCGCCGCGGCTGAGCAGTTCTTC. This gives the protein CASSFLGVAAAEQFF.

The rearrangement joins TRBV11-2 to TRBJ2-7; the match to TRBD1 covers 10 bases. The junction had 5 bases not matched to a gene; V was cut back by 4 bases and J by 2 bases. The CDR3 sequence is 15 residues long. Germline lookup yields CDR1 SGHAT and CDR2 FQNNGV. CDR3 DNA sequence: TGTGCCAGCAGCTCGGGGACAGGGGCTACCTACGAGCAGTACTTC. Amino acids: CASSSGTGATYEQYF.

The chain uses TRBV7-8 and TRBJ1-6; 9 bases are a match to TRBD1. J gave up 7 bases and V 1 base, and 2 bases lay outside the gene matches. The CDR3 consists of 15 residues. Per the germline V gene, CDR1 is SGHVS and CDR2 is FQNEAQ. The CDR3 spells CASSLGGTGNSPLHF. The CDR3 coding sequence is TGTGCCAGCAGCTTAGGGGGGACAGGGAATTCACCCCTCCACTTT.